The sequence of this TCR beta chain was determined in a study of neoadjuvant nivolumab and ipilimumab in lung cancer. As concerns this clone: No antigen is known for it. The junction shows a germline mismatch at one end, possibly a read error. Other DNA sequences in this specimen translate into the identical CDR3.

General observations from the study: Pathologic regression was not significantly tied to TCR clonality. Only two of four nivolumab-treated tumors gained richness and clonality by surgery. Compared with tumor-adjacent uninvolved lung, resected tumors showed greater richness and clonality.

TCRdb keeps only in-frame clones here, not all; method: immunoSEQ multiplex PCR. This sample has about 27,000 clones, with about three quarters found just once. This sequence was found in an adult with non-small cell lung cancer. The sequences come from tumor tissue, collected after neoadjuvant nivolumab, alone or with ipilimumab, at or shortly before surgery.

For the CDR3, the DNA is TGCGCCAGCAGCCCCCGGGGACTAGCCCCTAGCACAGATACGCAATATTTT. As protein: CASSPRGLAPSTDTQYF. V and J are TRBV5-1 and TRBJ2-3; 9 bases are a match to TRBD2. The CDR3 has 17 residues. Looked up from germline, CDR1 is SGHRS and CDR2 is YFSETQ.